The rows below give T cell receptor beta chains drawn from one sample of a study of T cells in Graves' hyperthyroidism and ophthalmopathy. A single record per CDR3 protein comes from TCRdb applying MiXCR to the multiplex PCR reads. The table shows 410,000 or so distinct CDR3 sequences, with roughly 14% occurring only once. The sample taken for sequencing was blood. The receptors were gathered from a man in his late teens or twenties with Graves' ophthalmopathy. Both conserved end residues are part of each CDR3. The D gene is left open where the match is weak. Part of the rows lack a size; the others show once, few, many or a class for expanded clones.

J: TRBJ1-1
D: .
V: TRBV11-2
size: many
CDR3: CASSLVGTNTEAFF
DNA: TGTGCCAGCAGCTTAGTCGGGACGAACACTGAAGCTTTCTTT

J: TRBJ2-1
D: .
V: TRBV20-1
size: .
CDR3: CSLEGPQKTYNEQFF
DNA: TGCAGTTTGGAGGGGCCCCAAAAGACCTACAATGAGCAGTTCTTC

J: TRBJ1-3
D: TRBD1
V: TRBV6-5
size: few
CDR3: CASSYSQGIAPGNTIYF
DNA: TGTGCCAGCAGTTACTCACAGGGGATCGCCCCTGGAAACACCATATATTTT

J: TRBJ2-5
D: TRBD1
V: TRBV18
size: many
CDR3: CASSPGTGLYETQYF
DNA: TGTGCCAGCTCACCTGGGACAGGGTTGTACGAGACCCAGTACTTC

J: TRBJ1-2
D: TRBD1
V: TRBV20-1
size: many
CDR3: CSARVGGQGGGYTF
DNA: TGCAGTGCTAGAGTGGGGGGACAGGGTGGTGGCTACACCTTC

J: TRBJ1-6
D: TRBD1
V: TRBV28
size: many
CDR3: CASRHGQGSSYNSPLHF
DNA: TGTGCCAGCAGGCACGGACAGGGAAGCTCCTATAATTCACCCCTCCACTTT

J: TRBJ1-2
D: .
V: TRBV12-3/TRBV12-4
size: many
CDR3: CASSPDIIQGGDGYTF
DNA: TGTGCCAGCAGTCCCGATATCATACAGGGAGGGGATGGCTACACCTTC

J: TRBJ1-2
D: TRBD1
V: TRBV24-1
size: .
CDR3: CATRGTGYGYTF
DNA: TGTGCCACCCGCGGGACAGGCTATGGCTACACCTTC

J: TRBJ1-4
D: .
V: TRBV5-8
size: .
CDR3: CASSLMGSWEKLFF
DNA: TGTGCCAGCAGCTTGATGGGGAGTTGGGAAAAACTGTTTTTT

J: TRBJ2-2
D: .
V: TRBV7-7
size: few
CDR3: CASSLAGGANTGELFF
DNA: TGTGCTAGCAGCTTAGCCGGCGGGGCGAACACCGGGGAGCTGTTTTTT

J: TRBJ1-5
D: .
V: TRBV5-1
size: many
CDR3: CASSLAGMGNQPQHF
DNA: TGCGCCAGCAGCTTGGCAGGGATGGGCAATCAGCCCCAGCATTTT

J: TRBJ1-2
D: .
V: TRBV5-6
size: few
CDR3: CASSRVGDNYGYTF
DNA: TGTGCCAGCAGCCGCGTCGGGGATAACTATGGCTACACCTTC

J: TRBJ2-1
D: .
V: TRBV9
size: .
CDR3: CASSVLGESREQFF
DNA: TGTGCCAGCAGCGTACTAGGGGAGAGTCGGGAGCAGTTCTTC

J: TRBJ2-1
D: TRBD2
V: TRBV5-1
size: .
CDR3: CASSVEGLAGNYNEQFF
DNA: TGTGCCAGCAGCGTGGAGGGACTAGCGGGGAACTACAATGAGCAGTTCTTC

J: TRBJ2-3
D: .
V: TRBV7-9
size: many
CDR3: CASSGARGVGYGTDTQYF
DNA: TGTGCCAGCAGCGGAGCGAGGGGTGTTGGTTATGGCACAGATACGCAGTATTTT

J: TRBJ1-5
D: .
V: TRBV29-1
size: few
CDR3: CSVGLLNQPQHF
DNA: TGCAGCGTTGGCCTCCTTAATCAGCCCCAGCATTTT

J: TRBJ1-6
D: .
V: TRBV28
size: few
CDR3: CASSFGGEPLHF
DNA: TGTGCCAGCAGTTTCGGGGGAGAACCCCTCCACTTT

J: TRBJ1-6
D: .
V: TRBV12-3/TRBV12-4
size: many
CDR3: CASSWLGSPLHF
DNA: TGTGCCAGCAGTTGGTTGGGATCACCCCTCCACTTT

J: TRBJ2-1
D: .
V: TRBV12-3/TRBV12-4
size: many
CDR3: CASSLADYGDNEQFF
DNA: TGTGCCAGCAGTTTAGCGGACTACGGGGACAATGAGCAGTTCTTC

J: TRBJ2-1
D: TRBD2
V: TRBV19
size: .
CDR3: CASSRRLASSYNEQFF
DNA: TGTGCCAGTAGTAGAAGACTAGCGAGCTCCTACAATGAGCAGTTCTTC